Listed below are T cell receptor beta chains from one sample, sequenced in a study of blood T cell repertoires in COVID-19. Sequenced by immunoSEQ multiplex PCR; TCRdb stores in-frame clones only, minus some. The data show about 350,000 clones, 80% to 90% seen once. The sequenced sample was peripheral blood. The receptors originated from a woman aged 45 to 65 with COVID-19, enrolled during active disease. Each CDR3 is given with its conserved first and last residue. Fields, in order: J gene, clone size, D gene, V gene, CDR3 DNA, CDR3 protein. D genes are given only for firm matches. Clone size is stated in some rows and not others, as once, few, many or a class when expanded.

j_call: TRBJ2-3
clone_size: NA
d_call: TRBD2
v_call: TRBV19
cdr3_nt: TGTGCCAGTAGTGGGGGGACTAGCGGGAGCACAGATACGCAGTATTTT
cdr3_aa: CASSGGTSGSTDTQYF

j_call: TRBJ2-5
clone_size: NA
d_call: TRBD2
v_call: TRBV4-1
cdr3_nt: TGCGCCAGCAGCGCCCTGACTAGCGGGAGAAAGGAGACCCAGTACTTC
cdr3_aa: CASSALTSGRKETQYF

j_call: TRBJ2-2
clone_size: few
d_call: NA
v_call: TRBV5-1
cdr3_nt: TGCGCCAGCAGCTTCGGCACCGGGGAGCTGTTTTTT
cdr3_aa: CASSFGTGELFF

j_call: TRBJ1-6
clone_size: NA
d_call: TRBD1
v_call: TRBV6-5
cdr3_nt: TGTGCCAGCAGTTCACAGGGGTCGAGATCACCCCTCCACTTT
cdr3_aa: CASSSQGSRSPLHF

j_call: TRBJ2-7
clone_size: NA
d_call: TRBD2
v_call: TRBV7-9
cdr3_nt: TGTGCCAGCAGCCCACCCCCCGGGAGGGACTACGAGCAGTACTTC
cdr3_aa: CASSPPPGRDYEQYF

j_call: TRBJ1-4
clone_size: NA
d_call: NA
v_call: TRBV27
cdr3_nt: TGTGCCAGCACTGTTCGGTGGTTAGCAACTAATGAAAAACTGTTTTTT
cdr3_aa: CASTVRWLATNEKLFF

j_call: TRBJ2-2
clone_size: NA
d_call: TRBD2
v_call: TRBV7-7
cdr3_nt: TGTGCCAGCAGGCCTACTAGCGGGAGCGGGGAGCTGTTTTTT
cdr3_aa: CASRPTSGSGELFF

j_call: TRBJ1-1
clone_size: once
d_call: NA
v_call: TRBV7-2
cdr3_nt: TGTGCCAGCAGCTTACCGTTCCGGAACACTGAAGCTTTCTTT
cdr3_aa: CASSLPFRNTEAFF

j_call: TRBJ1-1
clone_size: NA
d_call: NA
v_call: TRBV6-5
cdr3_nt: TGTGCCGCCTTCCGGACAGAGCTCGAAGCTTTCTTT
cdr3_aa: CAAFRTELEAFF

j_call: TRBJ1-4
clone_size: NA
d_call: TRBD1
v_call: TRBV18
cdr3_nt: TGTGCCAGCTCACCAACCGGGACAGGGGTTGTTTTT
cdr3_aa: CASSPTGTGVVF

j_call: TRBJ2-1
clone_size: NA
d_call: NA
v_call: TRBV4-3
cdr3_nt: TGCGCCAGCAGCCTCAGGGGGGCCACCATCTACAATGAGCAGTTCTTC
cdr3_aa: CASSLRGATIYNEQFF

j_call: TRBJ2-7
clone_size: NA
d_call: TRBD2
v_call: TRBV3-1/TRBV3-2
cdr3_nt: TGTGCCAGCAGCCACATAGCGGGAGGGTCGTACGAGCAGTACTTC
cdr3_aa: CASSHIAGGSYEQYF

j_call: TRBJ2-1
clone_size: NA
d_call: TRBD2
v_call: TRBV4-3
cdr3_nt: TGCGCCAGCAGCCAAGATAGCGGGAGGGTCTACAATGAGCAGTTCTTC
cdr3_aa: CASSQDSGRVYNEQFF

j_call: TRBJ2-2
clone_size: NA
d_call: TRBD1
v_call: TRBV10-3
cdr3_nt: TGTGCCATCAATAACAGGGGGAACACCGGGGAGCTGTTTTTT
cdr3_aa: CAINNRGNTGELFF

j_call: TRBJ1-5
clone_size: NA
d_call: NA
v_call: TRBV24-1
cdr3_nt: TGTGCCACCAGTTCCAGGGCGAGTCAGCCCCAGCATTTT
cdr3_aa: CATSSRASQPQHF

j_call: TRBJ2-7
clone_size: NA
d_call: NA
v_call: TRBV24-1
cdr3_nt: TGTGCCACCAGTGATGTAAGGAGTCCCAGGCAGTACTTC
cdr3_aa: CATSDVRSPRQYF

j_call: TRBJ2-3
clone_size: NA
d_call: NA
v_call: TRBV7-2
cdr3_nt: TGTGCCAGCAACTACGGAAACCCCAACACAGATACGCAGTATTTT
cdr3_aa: CASNYGNPNTDTQYF

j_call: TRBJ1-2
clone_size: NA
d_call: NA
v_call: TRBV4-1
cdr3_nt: TGCGCCAGCAGCCAAGTTCTTGTACGTCTTGGCCTTAACTATGGCTACACCTTC
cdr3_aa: CASSQVLVRLGLNYGYTF

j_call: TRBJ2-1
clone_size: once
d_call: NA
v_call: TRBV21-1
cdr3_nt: TGTGCCAGCAGCAAAGCCAATAATACTAGCGATTTCTACAATGAGCAGTTCTTC
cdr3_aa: CASSKANNTSDFYNEQFF

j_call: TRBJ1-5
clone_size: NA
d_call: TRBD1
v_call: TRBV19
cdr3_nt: TGTGCCAGTAGTATGGGACAGGGGGTACCGCCCCAGCATTTT
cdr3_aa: CASSMGQGVPPQHF

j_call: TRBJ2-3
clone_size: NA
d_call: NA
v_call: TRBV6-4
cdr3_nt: TGTGCCAGCGCCCTGGGAGGCCTTTGGGATACGCAGTATTTT
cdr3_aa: CASALGGLWDTQYF

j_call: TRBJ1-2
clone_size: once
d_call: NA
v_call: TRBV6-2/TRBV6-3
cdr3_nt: TGTGCCAGCAGTTCCCCTGGGGCCGCGGGGAACTATGGCTACACCTTC
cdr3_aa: CASSSPGAAGNYGYTF

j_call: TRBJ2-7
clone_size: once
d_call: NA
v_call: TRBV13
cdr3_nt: TGTGCCAGCAGCTTCTACCCACAGACCTACGAGCAGTACTTC
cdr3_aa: CASSFYPQTYEQYF

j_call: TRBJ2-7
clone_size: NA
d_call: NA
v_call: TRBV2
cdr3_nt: TGTGCCAGCAAGGACAGTGGGGCCTACGAGCAGTACTTC
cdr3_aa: CASKDSGAYEQYF

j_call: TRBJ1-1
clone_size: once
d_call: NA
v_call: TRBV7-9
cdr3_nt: TGTGCCAGCATTCCCTGGGGGCTCCTCGCCGACAGTCTTGAAGCTTTCTTT
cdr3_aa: CASIPWGLLADSLEAFF

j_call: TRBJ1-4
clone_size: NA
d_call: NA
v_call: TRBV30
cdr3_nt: TGTGCCTGGAGTGTTCCCCGAGGATCCGGTGAAAAACTGTTTTTT
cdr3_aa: CAWSVPRGSGEKLFF

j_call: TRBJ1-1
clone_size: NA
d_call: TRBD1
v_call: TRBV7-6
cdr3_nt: TGTGCCAGCAGCTTAGACAGGGGGGAGCGGAACACTGAAGCTTTCTTT
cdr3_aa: CASSLDRGERNTEAFF

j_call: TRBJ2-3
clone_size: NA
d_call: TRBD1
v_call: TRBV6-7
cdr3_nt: TGTGCCAGCAGCGGGACAGGAGGCACAGATACGCAGTATTTT
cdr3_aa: CASSGTGGTDTQYF

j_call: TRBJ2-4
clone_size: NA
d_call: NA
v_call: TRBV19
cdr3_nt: TGTGCCAGTAGTCCTATCATCAAGGCCAAAAACATTCAGTACTTC
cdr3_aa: CASSPIIKAKNIQYF

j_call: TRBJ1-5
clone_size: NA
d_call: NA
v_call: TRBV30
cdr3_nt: TGTGCCTGGAGGGCGGGGGGGGGCCCAAGGGGTGATCAGCCCCAGCATTTT
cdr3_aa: CAWRAGGGPRGDQPQHF

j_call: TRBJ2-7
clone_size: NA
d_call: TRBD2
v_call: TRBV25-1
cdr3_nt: TGTGCCAGCACTTCATCTAGCGGGACCGCCTACGAGCAGTACTTC
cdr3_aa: CASTSSSGTAYEQYF

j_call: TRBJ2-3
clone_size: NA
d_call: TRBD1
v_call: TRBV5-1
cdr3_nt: TGCGCCAGCAGCTTGGAGGGGGCTATGACAGATACGCAGTATTTT
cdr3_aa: CASSLEGAMTDTQYF

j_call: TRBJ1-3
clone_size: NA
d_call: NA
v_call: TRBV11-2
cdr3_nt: TGTGCCAGCAGCGTCTCGGACAGCTCTGGAAACACCATATATTTT
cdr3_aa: CASSVSDSSGNTIYF

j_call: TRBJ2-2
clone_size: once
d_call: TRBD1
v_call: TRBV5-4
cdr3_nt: TGTGCCAGCAGCGCCCGGACAGGAGCAAACACCGGGGAGCTGTTTTTT
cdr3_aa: CASSARTGANTGELFF

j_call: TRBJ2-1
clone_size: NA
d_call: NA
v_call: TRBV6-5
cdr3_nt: TGTGCCAGCAAGAAAGGGGGTTCCTACAATGAGCAGTTCTTC
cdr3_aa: CASKKGGSYNEQFF

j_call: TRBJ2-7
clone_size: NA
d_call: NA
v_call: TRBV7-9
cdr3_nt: TGTGCCAGCAGCCCCGCCACCTTCGCGAGGCAGTACTTC
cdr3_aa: CASSPATFARQYF

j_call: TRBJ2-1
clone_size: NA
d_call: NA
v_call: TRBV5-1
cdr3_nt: TGCGCCAGCAGCTCCCCACCGAGCTCCTACAATGAGCAGTTCTTC
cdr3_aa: CASSSPPSSYNEQFF

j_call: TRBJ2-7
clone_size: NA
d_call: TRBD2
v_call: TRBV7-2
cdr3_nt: TGTGCCAGCAGCCTTTCTAGCGGTCCTGGGGAGCAGTACTTC
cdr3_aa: CASSLSSGPGEQYF

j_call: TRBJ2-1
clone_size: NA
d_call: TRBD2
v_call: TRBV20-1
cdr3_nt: TGCAGTGCTAGTGTTAGCGGGAGGGCCCAGTTCTTC
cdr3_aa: CSASVSGRAQFF

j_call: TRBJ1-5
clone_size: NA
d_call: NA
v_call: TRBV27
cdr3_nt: TGTGCCAGCAGTTTAACAGGACAGCCCCAGCATTTT
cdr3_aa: CASSLTGQPQHF

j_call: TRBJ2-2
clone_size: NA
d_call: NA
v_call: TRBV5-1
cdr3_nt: TGCGCCAGCAGCTTGGCACAGGGAGGGACCGGGGAGCTGTTTTTT
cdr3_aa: CASSLAQGGTGELFF

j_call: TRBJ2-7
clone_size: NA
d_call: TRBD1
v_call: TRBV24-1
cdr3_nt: TGTGCCACCAGAGGGACAGGGCGCTACGAGCAGTACTTC
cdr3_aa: CATRGTGRYEQYF

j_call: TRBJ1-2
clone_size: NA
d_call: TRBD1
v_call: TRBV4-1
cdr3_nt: TGCGCCAGCACTCAAAACCCTGGGACAGGGCATGGCTACACCTTC
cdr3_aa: CASTQNPGTGHGYTF

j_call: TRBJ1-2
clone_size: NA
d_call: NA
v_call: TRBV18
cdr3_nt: TGTGCCAGCTCACCAGACAAGACCGGAGGCTACACCTTC
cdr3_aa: CASSPDKTGGYTF

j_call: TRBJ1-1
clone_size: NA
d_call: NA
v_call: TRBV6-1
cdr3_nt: TGTGCCAGCAGTGAAGCCCTTTCGAACACTGAAGCTTTCTTT
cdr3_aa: CASSEALSNTEAFF

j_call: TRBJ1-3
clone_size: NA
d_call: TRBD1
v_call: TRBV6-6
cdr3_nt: TGTGCCAGCAGGGGACAGTTTGGAAACACCATATATTTT
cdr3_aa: CASRGQFGNTIYF

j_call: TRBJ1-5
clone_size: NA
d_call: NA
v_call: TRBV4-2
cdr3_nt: TGTGCCAGCAGCCCGGACAGTAGCAATCAGCCCCAGCATTTT
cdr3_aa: CASSPDSSNQPQHF

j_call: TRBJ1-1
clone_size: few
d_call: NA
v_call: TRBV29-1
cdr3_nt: TGCAGCGTCAGGACAGCCTCCCTAAACACTGAAGCTTTCTTT
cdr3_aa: CSVRTASLNTEAFF

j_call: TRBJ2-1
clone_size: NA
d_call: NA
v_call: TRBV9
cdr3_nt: TGTGCCAGCAGCGCCACCCCCCGACCCCCGGGAAATGAGCAGTTCTTC
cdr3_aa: CASSATPRPPGNEQFF

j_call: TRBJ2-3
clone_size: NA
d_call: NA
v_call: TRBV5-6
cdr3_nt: TGTGCCAGCAGCCCGGGGGATACGCAGTATTTT
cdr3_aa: CASSPGDTQYF

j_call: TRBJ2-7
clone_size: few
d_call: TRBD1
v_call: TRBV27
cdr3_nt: TGTGCCAGCAGTCGGACAGGGCGACCCTACGAGCAGTACTTC
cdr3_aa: CASSRTGRPYEQYF

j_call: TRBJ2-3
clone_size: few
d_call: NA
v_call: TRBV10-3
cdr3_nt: TGTGCCATCAGGGCAGGGGAGAGGGATACGCAGTATTTT
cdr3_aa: CAIRAGERDTQYF

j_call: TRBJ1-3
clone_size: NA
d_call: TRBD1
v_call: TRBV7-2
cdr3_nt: TGTGCCAGCAGCTTAGACAGGGGGCCGGGAAACACCATATATTTT
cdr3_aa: CASSLDRGPGNTIYF

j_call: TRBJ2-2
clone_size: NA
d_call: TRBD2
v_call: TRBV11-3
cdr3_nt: TGTGCCAGCAGCTTAGGCGGGGGAAACACCGGGGAGCTGTTTTTT
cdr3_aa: CASSLGGGNTGELFF